These T cell receptor beta chains were read from a single sample in a study of early T cells in non-severe SARS-CoV-2 infection. TCRdb fed the 5' RACE reads into MiXCR, producing one record per CDR3 protein. The sample carries 85,000 to 90,000 distinct CDR3 sequences, approximately 14% recorded once. Sequenced: whole blood. The receptors originated from an adult who was a healthcare worker with PCR-confirmed SARS-CoV-2 infection or an uninfected control (not recorded which). Both conserved end residues are part of each CDR3. The D gene is left open where the match is weak. Clone size is given for some rows only: seen once, a few or many times, or a class if the clone is expanded.

j_call v_call d_call clone_size cdr3_aa cdr3_nt
TRBJ2-3 TRBV12-5 . few CASGLGETSTDTQYF TGTGCTAGTGGTTTGGGAGAGACTAGCACAGATACGCAGTATTTT
TRBJ1-4 TRBV9 TRBD1 . CASSVAGGGEKLFF TGTGCCAGCAGCGTAGCAGGGGGTGGTGAAAAACTGTTTTTT
TRBJ2-7 TRBV30 TRBD2 few CAWTAAGAGTSGYEQYF TGTGCCTGGACCGCGGCAGGGGCCGGGACTAGCGGATACGAGCAGTACTTC
TRBJ2-7 TRBV7-8 . many CASSLRPLAEYEQYF TGTGCCAGCAGCTTACGTCCGCTAGCAGAGTACGAGCAGTACTTC
TRBJ2-7 TRBV6-6 . few CASSVRTGTSYEQYF TGTGCCAGCAGTGTGCGGACCGGGACATCCTACGAGCAGTACTTC
TRBJ2-2 TRBV5-4 TRBD2 . CASSLEVLAGVAGELFF TGTGCCAGCAGCTTGGAGGTTCTAGCGGGAGTCGCGGGGGAGCTGTTTTTT
TRBJ1-1 TRBV29-1 . few CSLRQNTEAFF TGCAGCCTTCGTCAGAACACTGAAGCTTTCTTT
TRBJ1-5 TRBV19 TRBD1 . CASSLSGTGDRSQHF TGTGCCAGTAGCCTCTCCGGGACAGGGGACAGGTCCCAGCATTTT
TRBJ2-7 TRBV7-9 . few CASSLEGGPSYEQYF TGTGCCAGCAGCTTAGAGGGGGGGCCTTCCTACGAGCAGTACTTC
TRBJ1-3 TRBV20-1 . many CSAPIQEGAVNTIYF TGCAGTGCCCCAATTCAGGAGGGCGCGGTAAACACCATATATTTT
TRBJ2-2 TRBV12-5 . few CASCLINDGELFF TGTGCTAGTTGCCTCATTAACGACGGGGAGCTGTTTTTT
TRBJ2-5 TRBV7-9 . many CASSRAQGGQETQYF TGTGCCAGCAGCCGCGCCCAGGGGGGCCAAGAGACCCAGTACTTC
TRBJ1-3 TRBV6-1 . . CASSEAQGGIGNTIYF TGTGCCAGCAGTGAAGCGCAAGGGGGAATCGGAAACACCATATATTTT
TRBJ1-1 TRBV5-5 . few CASSLGVGLNTEAFF TGTGCCAGCAGCTTGGGAGTCGGGTTAAACACTGAAGCTTTCTTT
TRBJ1-1 TRBV5-1 . . CASSFSEERAFF TGCGCCAGCAGCTTTTCGGAGGAAAGAGCTTTCTTT
TRBJ2-7 TRBV5-1 . . CASSPDVAEQYF TGCGCCAGCAGCCCCGACGTAGCCGAGCAGTACTTC
TRBJ1-1 TRBV18 TRBD1 . CASSRTQGARTEAFF TGTGCCAGCTCACGTACTCAGGGGGCGCGGACTGAAGCTTTCTTT
TRBJ2-5 TRBV6-1 TRBD2 many CASSGAPAGVRLETQYF TGTGCCAGCAGTGGGGCTCCAGCGGGAGTAAGGTTAGAGACCCAGTACTTC
TRBJ2-5 TRBV7-2 TRBD2 few CASSLAPSGEETQYF TGTGCCAGCAGCTTAGCGCCTAGCGGGGAGGAGACCCAGTACTTC
TRBJ2-6 TRBV7-9 . . CASVYGANVLIF TGTGCCAGCGTCTATGGGGCCAACGTCCTGATTTTC
TRBJ2-7 TRBV7-9 TRBD1 . CASSSTRSGQGPYEQYF TGTGCCAGCAGCTCCACTCGCTCTGGACAGGGCCCCTACGAGCAGTACTTC
TRBJ2-2 TRBV2 . . CASRGGRWTGELFF TGTGCCAGCAGGGGTGGACGATGGACCGGGGAGCTGTTTTTT
TRBJ2-5 TRBV7-9 . many CASSLYSGAQETQYF TGTGCCAGCAGCTTATATAGCGGAGCCCAAGAGACCCAGTACTTC
TRBJ2-1 TRBV7-2 TRBD2 few CASSFNPLAGGPGHEQFF TGTGCCAGCAGCTTCAACCCACTAGCGGGAGGGCCGGGCCATGAGCAGTTCTTC
TRBJ2-1 TRBV29-1 . . CSVEVGNEQFF TGCAGCGTTGAGGTGGGGAATGAGCAGTTCTTC
TRBJ2-7 TRBV20-1 . once CSASLNEQYF TGCAGTGCTAGTTTGAACGAGCAGTACTTC